This TCR beta chain derives from a study of T cell responses to AZD1222 COVID-19 vaccine (dated by TCRdb to 2020 to 2023). Regarding the research as a whole: A total of 230 to 250 trial participants underwent TCR sequencing, of whom around 200 received two doses of AZD1222 and about 25 received two doses of the MenACWY control vaccine. Enrollment into the trials was organized by age into subgroups of 18-55, 56-69 and 70-plus years, and those subgroups contained 148, 28 and 57 TCR-sequenced participants, respectively.

Study-wide findings and limitations: After two AZD1222 doses, spike-specific TCR breadth and depth were significantly higher than at day 0 and than in MenACWY recipients. Vaccine-associated CD4 TCRs spanned the whole spike protein, with dominant responses in regions 160-218 and 743-854. The 56-69-year group was small, and its depth increase did not reach significance, likely because of low power. Only five to seven AZD1222 recipients were SARS-CoV-2 seropositive at baseline, limiting conclusions about previously exposed vaccinees. Because no day 14 peak-response samples were available, the repertoires could be characterized only after the peak T cell response. Reportedly, almost half of the unique spike-specific TCRs recognized epitopes lying outside the regions that are mutated in the B.1.351 and B.1.1.7 variants. Most participants were white British and females outnumbered males, and the authors suggested that clonal diversity may have been underestimated.

In the case of this clone: Its antigen specificity is not known. No base-level quality is on record; no much larger clone is a single base apart.

This specimen's time point label, per the study, means: about 28 days (+/-7) after the second vaccine dose. AZD1222 recipients given second doses at about 4 weeks or at about 12 weeks were pooled, since spike-specific TCR depth and breadth were not found to differ between the two schedules. The vaccinee samples were drawn from two UK trials, COV001 and COV002, one of which was a single-blind randomized controlled phase 2/3 trial testing AZD1222 (ChAdOx1 nCoV-19) in healthy adults. For TCRbeta chain sequencing, PBMC samples from trial participants were taken at day 0 and at day 28 after the second dose. V sheds 3 bases and J sheds 4 bases, leaving 10 bases between their ends. The germline V gene (reference sequence) provides CDR1 DFQATT and CDR2 SNEGSKA. The CDR3 sequence holds 13 residues, the cysteine and phenylalanine included. CDR3 DNA is the only sequence kept; it has 39 bases, read in frame from the first base.

The CDR3 regions of human TCRbeta chains were subjected to immunosequencing. The paper's processing steps were these. Repertoire TCRs were matched against a reference library of SARS-CoV-2-specific TCRs generated with the MIRA antigen-specificity platform. Breadth meant the fraction of unique TCRs that were SARS-CoV-2-associated, whereas depth meant the fraction of total T cells that were SARS-CoV-2-associated. Each spike-specific TCR was assigned to its reactive spike region and to a CD4 or CD8 class using the MIRA data. Log10-transformed breadth and depth values were compared by one-way ANOVA with Sidak's multiple comparisons tests. TCRdb mirrors the immuneACCESS table, restricted to in-frame sequences. Some clones are absent from its copies; in checked studies, under half trace to an unresolved V gene, and the reason for the others is unknown. That table gives V, J and clone size, and the DNA gave D and trimming. The sample records some 130,000 clones, over 80% of which are singletons. Approximately 7% of the sample is held by the ten biggest clonotypes.

The sequence was collected from an adult who received the AZD1222 COVID-19 vaccine. The sequencing used peripheral blood, collected 28 days after the second AZD1222 dose. The rearrangement combines TRBV20-1 with TRBJ1-5; no D segment can be confidently identified. The nucleotide sequence reads as follows: TGCAGTGCTAGTTTTTCAGGTAATCAGCCCCAGCATTTT. The translation is CSASFSGNQPQHF.